This entry lists 32 T cell receptor beta chains sequenced from one sample in a study of cytomegalovirus exposure and HLA in healthy donors. Amplification used 60 Vbeta primers and 13 Jbeta primers. This table comes from immunoSEQ multiplex PCR, and its TCRdb copy is limited to in-frame clones, with some not included. The sample carries approximately 150,000 clones, just over 75% recorded once. What was sequenced was PBMCs. These receptors came from a man aged 40-55 years in good health and CMV-seronegative.

The chain has TRBV6-5 and TRBJ2-2; perhaps TRBD2 as D (5 bases). CDR3 length: 12 residues. Germline V CDR1 and CDR2: MNHEY, SVGAGI. CDR3 bases: TGTGGGGCCGGGACGAACACCGGGGAGCTGTTTTTT. It is translated as CGAGTNTGELFF.

V usage is TRBV27 and J usage is TRBJ1-2, with a possible D match to TRBD1 (5 bases). V was cut by 7 bases and J by 8 bases, with 17 bases left in between. CDR3 size: 13 residues. The V gene's germline CDR1 is MNHEY and CDR2 SMNVEV (reference sequence). The CDR3 sequence is CASTGTGERGYTF. In DNA, the CDR3 is TGTGCCAGCACTGGAACGGGGGAAAGGGGCTACACCTTC.

V usage is TRBV6-5 and J usage is TRBJ1-4; no reliable D call. The V end was cut by 5 bases, the J end by 8 bases, with 12 bases between. This CDR3 spans 13 amino acids. Germline loops: CDR1 MNHEY, CDR2 SVGAGI. CDR3 coding DNA: TGTGCCAGCAGTGGCTCGACTGGGGAAAAACTGTTTTTT. Translated: CASSGSTGEKLFF.

This clone showed up just once. The chain carries TRBV27 and TRBJ1-2; TRBD1 agrees at 9 bases. The CDR3 loop spans 15 amino acids. The trim removed 4 bases at V and 6 bases at J, leaving 9 bases unmatched. Germline loops: CDR1 MNHEY, CDR2 SMNVEV (reference sequence). CDR3 residues: CASSSIQGALDGYTF. The CDR3 bases are TGTGCCAGCAGTTCCATACAGGGGGCCCTCGATGGCTACACCTTC.

CDR3 bases: TGTGCCAGCAGCCGTAATCCAGGGGGCTTCTCAGATACGCAGTATTTT. Its translation is CASSRNPGGFSDTQYF. The chain combines TRBV7-6 with TRBJ2-3; 8 bases are shared with TRBD1. The CDR3 consists of 16 residues. The V and J ends lost 5 bases and 4 bases, in that order; junction bases with no gene match: 11. CDR1 and CDR2 from the germline V gene are SGHVS and FNYEAQ.

The chain links TRBV18 to TRBJ1-5; 9 positions match TRBD1. Germline CDR1 and CDR2: KGHSH and LQKENI. The V and J ends lost 5 bases and 10 bases, in that order; junction bases with no gene match: 9. The length of the CDR3 is 14 residues. The CDR3 is CASSTGQGPFPQHF. CDR3 bases: TGTGCCAGCTCAACGGGACAGGGTCCGTTTCCCCAGCATTTT.

The J gene is TRBJ1-1, the V gene TRBV13; 9 bases map to TRBD1. This CDR3 comprises 11 residues. Germline lookup yields CDR1 PRHDT and CDR2 FYEKMQ (reference sequence). The junction had 2 bases not matched to a gene; V was cut back by 5 bases and J by 10 bases. Written as DNA, the CDR3 is TGTGCCAGCAGCCCGGGACAGGGAGCTTTCTTT. Translation gives CASSPGQGAFF.

The chain is built from TRBV7-9 and TRBJ1-1, with 8 bases matching TRBD1. V shed 6 bases and J 4 bases; nucleotides not matched to a gene: 4. The CDR3 has 13 amino acids. CDR1 is SEHNR and CDR2 is FQNEAQ in the germline V gene (reference sequence). The CDR3, as DNA: TGTGCCAGCAGTGAGGACAGGGCCACTGAAGCTTTCTTT. Translating it yields CASSEDRATEAFF.

This rearrangement joins TRBV6-1 to TRBJ1-2; possible D gene TRBD1, 6 bases. From germline, CDR1 is MNHNS and CDR2 SASEGT. V was clipped by 6 bases and J by 8 bases, with 16 bases between them. The CDR3 contains 13 residues. CDR3 DNA sequence: TGTGCCAGCAGCGGCTCAGGGGCGGACGGCTACACCTTC. Translated: CASSGSGADGYTF.

V gene TRBV7-3 combines with J gene TRBJ2-2; D is perhaps TRBD1 (5 bases). CDR1 and CDR2 from the germline V gene are SGHTA and FQGTGA. V shed 6 bases and J shed 5 bases, with 10 bases lying between them. The length of the CDR3 is 13 residues. The CDR3 coding sequence is TGTGCCAGCAGTTCACGGACAACCGGGGAGCTGTTTTTT. Translation gives CASSSRTTGELFF.

V and J are TRBV7-3 and TRBJ2-1; D is perhaps TRBD2 (6 bases). Per the germline V gene, CDR1 is SGHTA and CDR2 is FQGTGA. V was trimmed by 4 bases and J by 3 bases, leaving 13 bases between them. This CDR3 has 15 amino acids. The CDR3 region is CASSSRGDFYNEQFF. The CDR3 DNA reads TGTGCCAGCAGCTCAAGAGGGGACTTCTACAATGAGCAGTTCTTC.

The chain uses TRBV7-2 and TRBJ2-3; D remains ambiguous. V was pared by 7 bases and J by 2 bases, with 13 bases between. From germline, CDR1 is SGHTA and CDR2 FQGNSA. CDR3 length: 14 residues. The CDR3 is CASTSGAFTDTQYF. CDR3 in DNA: TGTGCCAGCACCTCCGGAGCCTTCACAGATACGCAGTATTTT.

The chain joins TRBV18 to TRBJ1-1; no clear D. Trimming removed 2 bases from V and 6 bases from J, with 10 bases in between. The CDR3 consists of 13 residues. Germline loops: CDR1 KGHSH, CDR2 LQKENI. The CDR3 reads CASSPNDGSEAFF. CDR3 sequence (DNA): TGTGCCAGCTCACCAAATGACGGGTCTGAAGCTTTCTTT. Combining the CDR3 with reference TRBV18 and TRBJ1-1 gives the whole variable domain NAGVMQNPRHLVRRRGQEARLRCSPMKGHSHVYWYRQLPEEGLKFMVYLQKENIIDESGMPKERFSAEFPKEGPSILRIQQVVRGDSAAYFCASSPNDGSEAFFGQGTRLTVV.

Remarks on this clone: The sample holds other DNA sequences that translate to the same CDR3. The chain's CDR3 is CAWTVGQGWTEAFF. The CDR3, as DNA: TGTGCCTGGACTGTAGGACAGGGTTGGACTGAAGCTTTCTTT. The gene calls are TRBV30 and TRBJ1-1, with TRBD1 identical over 8 bases. V shed 4 bases and J 5 bases; nucleotides not matched to a gene: 9. Germline V gene lookup returns CDR1 GTSNPN and CDR2 SVGIG (reference sequence). The CDR3 contains 14 residues.

This clone was seen more than once but under ten times. V usage is TRBV10-1 and J usage is TRBJ2-7; D is ambiguous. Trimming stripped 2 bases from V and 5 bases from J, with 13 bases between. CDR3 length equals 14 residues. Germline V gene data show CDR1 as WNHNN and CDR2 as SYGVQD (reference sequence). CDR3 bases: TGCGCCAGCAGTGAGGAGACCCTAGGAGACGAGCAGTACTTC. Translation: CASSEETLGDEQYF.

For the CDR3, the DNA is TGCGCCAGCAGCATCCTCCGGGACAGGGATGGCTACACCTTC. Protein sequence: CASSILRDRDGYTF. The J gene is TRBJ1-2, the V gene TRBV5-1; 9 bases line up with TRBD1. In germline, CDR1 is SGHRS, CDR2 YFSETQ. This CDR3 has 14 residues. V shed 4 bases, J shed 6 bases, and the junction held 7 bases outside the gene matches.

The chain uses TRBV5-1 and TRBJ1-3; no clear D gene. The germline CDR1 and CDR2 sequences are SGHRS and YFSETQ. V gave up 0 bases and J gave up 2 bases, with 6 bases separating them. This CDR3 has 14 residues. CDR3 in DNA: TGCGCCAGCAGCTTGGGATCAGCTGGAAACACCATATATTTT. Translating gives CASSLGSAGNTIYF.

The rearrangement joins TRBV15 to TRBJ2-1; D perhaps matches TRBD1 (8 bases). This CDR3 comprises 13 residues. The V gene's germline CDR1 is LNHNV and CDR2 YYDKDF (reference sequence). V was pared by 8 bases and J by 6 bases, with 14 bases between. The CDR3 DNA reads as TGTGCCACCGACAGGGGAGGGATCAATGAGCAGTTCTTC. This encodes CATDRGGINEQFF.

This clone has at least ten counts. The genes are TRBV7-9 and TRBJ1-1; tentative D call: TRBD1 (6 bases). V lost 6 bases, J lost 8 bases, and 13 bases lay in between. Germline V gene sequence: CDR1 SEHNR, CDR2 FQNEAQ (reference sequence). The CDR3 is made up of 12 amino acids. CDR3 amino acids: CASSTGGLEAFF. The CDR3, as DNA: TGTGCCAGCAGTACCGGGGGGCTCGAAGCTTTCTTT.

The V call is TRBV4-1, the J call TRBJ1-4; D not resolved. There are 13 residues in the CDR3. V lost 0 bases and J 7 bases, leaving 6 bases between the germline ends. The germline CDR1 and CDR2 sequences are MGHRA and YSYEKL. CDR3 region: CASSQESSEKLFF. The CDR3 DNA reads as TGCGCCAGCAGCCAAGAGTCCAGTGAAAAACTGTTTTTT.

This clone was found once. This sequence joins TRBV6-5 and TRBJ1-3, with D unclear. V was cut by 6 bases and J by 0 bases, with 9 bases left in between. Germline CDR1 reads MNHEY; CDR2 reads SVGAGI. The CDR3 extends over 14 amino acids. Written as DNA, the CDR3 is TGTGCCAGCAGGGGGAGGCACTCTGGAAACACCATATATTTT. Its protein is CASRGRHSGNTIYF.

The sample holds one count of this clone. This chain connects TRBV9 to TRBJ2-6; D perhaps matches TRBD2 (5 bases). This CDR3 comprises 15 residues. Trimming pared 4 bases from V and 2 bases from J, leaving 10 bases between. CDR1 is SGDLS and CDR2 is YYNGEE in the germline V gene. Here the CDR3 DNA reads TGTGCCAGCAGCCCAAGCGGAGCTGGGGCCAACGTCCTGACTTTC. Translated, it gives CASSPSGAGANVLTF.

This chain uses TRBV4-2 with TRBJ1-5, with a tentative D call TRBD1 (5 bases). The germline V gene has CDR1 LGHNA and CDR2 YNFKEQ. V lost 1 base to trimming and J lost 1 base, with 26 bases between them. This CDR3 is built from 21 residues. The DNA of the CDR3 is TGTGCCAGCAGCCAAGTGAGGAGTGGTCCTGGGGGGACTACGAGCAATCAGCCCCAGCATTTT. It yields the protein CASSQVRSGPGGTTSNQPQHF.

The genes are TRBV7-2 and TRBJ2-3; 14 nucleotides match TRBD2. This CDR3 contains 18 residues. CDR1 is SGHTA and CDR2 is FQGNSA in the germline V gene. J gave up 4 bases and V 2 bases, and 8 bases lay outside the gene matches. The CDR3 DNA reads as TGTGCCAGCAGCTTACCGCCCGGGACTAGCGGGAGTTCAGATACGCAGTATTTT. Translating gives CASSLPPGTSGSSDTQYF.

This chain uses TRBV7-3 with TRBJ2-1; no firm D call. The CDR3 sequence is 13 residues long. Between the trimmed V and J ends, which lost 3 bases and 8 bases, there was a span of 11 bases. Per germline, CDR1 SGHTA and CDR2 FQGTGA. The CDR3 bases are TGTGCCAGCAGCTTTGGTACCACGGATGAGCAGTTCTTC. It specifies CASSFGTTDEQFF.

The chain couples TRBV2 to TRBJ2-7, with 8 bases aligning to TRBD1. Germline V gene lookup returns CDR1 SNHLY and CDR2 FYNNEI. The CDR3 spans 15 residues. V lost 2 bases to trimming and J lost 7 bases; unmatched junction nucleotides: 10. CDR3 in DNA: TGTGCCAGCAGTGAAACGCGGACAGGGCGTGGGGAGCAGTACTTC. As protein: CASSETRTGRGEQYF.

This clone was seen only once. The chain combines TRBV28 with TRBJ1-5; 7 bases align to TRBD1. CDR1 is MDHEN and CDR2 is SYDVKM in the germline V gene. There are 16 residues in the CDR3. After removal of 6 bases from V and 0 bases from J, the junction contained 8 bases not matched to a gene. Written as DNA, the CDR3 is TGTGCCAGCAGATCGCACAGGGGATCTAGCAATCAGCCCCAGCATTTT. This translates into CASRSHRGSSNQPQHF. Filled out from reference TRBV28 and TRBJ1-5, the complete variable domain reads DVKVTQSSRYLVKRTGEKVFLECVQDMDHENMFWYRQDPGLGLRLIYFSYDVKMKEKGDIPEGYSVSREKKERFSLILESASTNQTSMYLCASRSHRGSSNQPQHFGDGTRLSIL.

The rearrangement uses TRBV7-2 and TRBJ2-1, with 11 positions matching TRBD2. The germline V gene has CDR1 SGHTA and CDR2 FQGNSA. Trimming cost V 6 bases and J 12 bases; bases outside gene matches: 10. This CDR3 spans 14 amino acids. The CDR3 here is CASSSGLAVPGQFF. CDR3 coding DNA: TGTGCCAGCAGTTCGGGACTAGCGGTCCCCGGGCAGTTCTTC.

This clone was seen a few times. The chain combines TRBV6-1 with TRBJ1-5; a possible D gene is TRBD1 (5 bases). V gave up 2 bases and J gave up 7 bases, with 12 bases separating them. The CDR3 covers 14 residues. Germline CDR1 reads MNHNS; CDR2 reads SASEGT. The CDR3 DNA follows: TGTGCCAGCAGTGAACAGGGAGGTATGCAGCCCCAGCATTTT. Its translation: CASSEQGGMQPQHF.

The CDR3 here is CASTASGRALVEQFF. In nucleotides, the CDR3 is TGTGCCAGTACCGCTAGCGGGAGGGCCCTAGTTGAGCAGTTCTTC. This chain uses TRBV19 with TRBJ2-1, with 12 bases aligning to TRBD2. Germline CDR1 is LNHDA and CDR2 is SQIVND (reference sequence). The CDR3 spans 15 residues. Losses at the gene ends were 7 bases for V and 9 bases for J; bases not matched to a gene: 10.

This chain connects TRBV6-4 to TRBJ2-1; the match to TRBD2 covers 7 bases. The J segment lost 0 bases and the V segment lost 4 bases, leaving 3 bases of the junction unmatched. Per germline, CDR1 MRHNA and CDR2 SNTAGT. The CDR3 runs to 15 residues. The chain's CDR3 is CASSAGRGSYNEQFF. The CDR3, as DNA: TGTGCCAGCAGTGCGGGGAGGGGCTCCTACAATGAGCAGTTCTTC.

The chain combines TRBV7-3 with TRBJ2-6; the match to TRBD1 covers 11 bases. V gave up 3 bases and J gave up 3 bases; unmatched junction bases: 1. In germline, CDR1 is SGHTA, CDR2 FQGTGA. The CDR3 covers 16 residues. The CDR3 spells CASSFGTGGGANVLTF. Here the CDR3 DNA reads TGTGCCAGCAGCTTCGGGACAGGGGGTGGGGCCAACGTCCTGACTTTC.